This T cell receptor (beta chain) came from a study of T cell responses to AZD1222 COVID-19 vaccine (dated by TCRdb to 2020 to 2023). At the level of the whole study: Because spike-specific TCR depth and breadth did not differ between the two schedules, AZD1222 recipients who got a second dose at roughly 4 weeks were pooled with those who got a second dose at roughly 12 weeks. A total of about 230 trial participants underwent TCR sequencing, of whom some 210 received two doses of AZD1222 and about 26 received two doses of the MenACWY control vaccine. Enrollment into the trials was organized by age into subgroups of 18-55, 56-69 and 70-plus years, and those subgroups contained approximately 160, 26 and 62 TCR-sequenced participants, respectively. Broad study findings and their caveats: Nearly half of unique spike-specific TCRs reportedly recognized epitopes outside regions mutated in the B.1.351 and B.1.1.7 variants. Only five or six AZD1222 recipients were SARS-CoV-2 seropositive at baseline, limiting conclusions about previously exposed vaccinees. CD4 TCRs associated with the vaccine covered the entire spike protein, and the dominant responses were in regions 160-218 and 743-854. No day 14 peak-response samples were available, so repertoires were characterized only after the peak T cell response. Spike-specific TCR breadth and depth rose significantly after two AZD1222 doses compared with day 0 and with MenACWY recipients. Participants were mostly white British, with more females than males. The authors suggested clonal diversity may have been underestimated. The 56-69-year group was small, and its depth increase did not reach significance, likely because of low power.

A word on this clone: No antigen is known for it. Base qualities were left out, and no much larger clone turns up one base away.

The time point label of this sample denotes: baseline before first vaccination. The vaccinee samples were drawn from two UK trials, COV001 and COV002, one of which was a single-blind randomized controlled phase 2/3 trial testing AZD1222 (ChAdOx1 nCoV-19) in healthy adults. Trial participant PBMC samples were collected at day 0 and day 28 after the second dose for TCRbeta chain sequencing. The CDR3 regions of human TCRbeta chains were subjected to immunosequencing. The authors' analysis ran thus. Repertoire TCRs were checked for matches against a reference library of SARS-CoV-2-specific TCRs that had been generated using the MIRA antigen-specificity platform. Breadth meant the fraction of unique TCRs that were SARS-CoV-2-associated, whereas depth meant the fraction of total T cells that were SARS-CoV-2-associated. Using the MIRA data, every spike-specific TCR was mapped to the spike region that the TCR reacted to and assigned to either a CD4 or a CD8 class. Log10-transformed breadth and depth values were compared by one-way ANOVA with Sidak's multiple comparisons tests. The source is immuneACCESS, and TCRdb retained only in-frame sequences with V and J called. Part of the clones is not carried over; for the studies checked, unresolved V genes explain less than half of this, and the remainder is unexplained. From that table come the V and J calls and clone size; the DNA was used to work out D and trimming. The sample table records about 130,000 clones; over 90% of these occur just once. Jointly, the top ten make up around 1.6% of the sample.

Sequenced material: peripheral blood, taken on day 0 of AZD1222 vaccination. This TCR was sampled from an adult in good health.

The CDR3 here reads CATSRDPINEQFF. The DNA is TGTGCCACCAGCAGAGATCCGATAAATGAGCAGTTCTTC. The rearrangement combines TRBV15 with TRBJ2-1, with the identity of the D gene unclear. Cut back by 0 bases and 7 bases, the V and J ends lie 7 bases apart. According to the germline V gene (reference sequence), CDR1 reads LNHNV and CDR2 reads YYDKDF. The CDR3 runs 13 residues from the cysteine to the phenylalanine. Only CDR3 DNA remains: 39 bases, in frame from the first base. Full variable domain (CDR3 extended with the reference TRBV15 and TRBJ2-1 proteins): DAMVIQNPRYQVTQFGKPVTLSCSQTLNHNVMYWYQQKSSQAPKLLFHYYDKDFNNEADTPDNFQSRRPNTSFCFLDIRSPGLGDTAMYLCATSRDPINEQFFGPGTRLTVL.